What follows is one T cell receptor beta chain and its context. What it binds is unknown. V lost 8 bases, J lost 0 bases, and 14 bases lay in between. The CDR3 is 15 amino acids. From germline, CDR1 is SEHNR and CDR2 FQNEAQ (reference sequence). This record belongs to a study of human T cells and chemical hapten exposure. Overall study: Upper-back patch tests with 0.01% DPC were read at 6 days. Notes on the study in general: Compared with pre-sensitization or healthy control sets, expanded TCRs clustered more. With regard to DPC sensitization, TCRs above 1 in 1000 frequency did not change.

The time point is: patch test 1, 2 weeks after DPC sensitization. The treatment was: therapeutic diphenylcyclopropenone sensitization with weekly scalp DPC. The study extracted total RNA from unfractionated whole blood. TCRdb passed the RACE reads through MiXCR, listing each CDR3 protein once. This sample has roughly 200,000 distinct CDR3 sequences, with about a fifth found just once. The chain couples TRBV7-9 to TRBJ2-1, with D possibly matching TRBD1 (5 bases). This clonotype was obtained from a woman aged 45-60 years with alopecia areata. Some clones in this sample may be carry-over from other donors' samples. The sample was whole blood, taken in connection with sensitization to the hapten diphenylcyclopropenone (DPC). This CDR3 reads CASQRGSHSYNEQFF. The DNA for the CDR3 is TGTGCCAGCCAAAGGGGCAGTCACTCCTACAATGAGCAGTTCTTC.